This T cell receptor (beta chain) comes out of a study of T cells of healthy individuals. Germline CDR1 and CDR2: MNHNS and SASEGT. The V gene end was trimmed by 1 base and the J gene end by 8 bases; junction bases not matched to a gene: 9. CDR3 length: 16 amino acids. Via MiXCR, TCRdb re-called the 5' RACE reads, giving one row per CDR3 protein. The profile covers 40,000 to 60,000 distinct CDR3 sequences, with over 12% appearing a single time and roughly 15% taken by the ten largest. This clonotype was recorded many times. The source of this sequence is a human donor in good health. The V and J genes are TRBV6-1 and TRBJ2-1; 9 nucleotides agree with TRBD2. The CDR3 loop is CASSEGWREGLDEQFF. Written as DNA, the CDR3 is TGTGCCAGCAGTGAAGGTTGGCGGGAGGGCCTGGATGAGCAGTTCTTC.